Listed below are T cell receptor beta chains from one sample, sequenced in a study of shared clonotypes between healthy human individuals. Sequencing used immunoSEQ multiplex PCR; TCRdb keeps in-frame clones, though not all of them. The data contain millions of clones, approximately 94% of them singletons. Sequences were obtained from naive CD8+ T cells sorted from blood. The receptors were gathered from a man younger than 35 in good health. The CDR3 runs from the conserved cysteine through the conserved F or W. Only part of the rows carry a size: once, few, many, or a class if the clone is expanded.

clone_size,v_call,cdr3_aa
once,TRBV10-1,CASSESGGPQETQYF
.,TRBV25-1,CASSDSTTGYNEQFF
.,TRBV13,CAVLQGRGGTEAFF
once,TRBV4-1,CASSQEGQGEKLFF
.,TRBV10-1,CASSEARTVDTQYF
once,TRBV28,CASDTVPMEPRNTEAFF
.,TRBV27,CASSDRYEKLFF
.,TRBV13,CASSSGLAGPNTGELFF
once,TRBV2,CASRPGQHYGYTF
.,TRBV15,CATSGWIAGGVGNEQFF
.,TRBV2,CASSEAPVDEQYF
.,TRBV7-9,CASSPLGAETQYF
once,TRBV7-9,CASRPPGIGNTEAFF
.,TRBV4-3,CASSQDSGAETDTQYF
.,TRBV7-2,CASSLEAGQGNTEAFF
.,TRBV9,CASSVEGSGGRTDTQYF
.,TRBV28,CASSLTGQGAVQETQYF
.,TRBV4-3,CASSQEPSGTSGELFF
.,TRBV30,CAWSWGGGDYEQYF
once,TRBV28,CASSFTGSSYEQYF
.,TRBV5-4,CASSSAPGQLGGTQYF
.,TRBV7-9,CASSLAGGTYNEQFF
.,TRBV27,CASSLSSWQSNNSPLHF
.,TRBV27,CASSLLGPGEQYF
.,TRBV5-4,CASSFGGQGLLTPLHF
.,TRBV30,CAWSDARIVGTRNGYTF
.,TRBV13,CASSPERGEKLFF
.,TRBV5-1,CASSFRLADHQETQYF
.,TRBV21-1,CASPRTPNYGYTF
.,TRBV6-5,CASSYGSRELHEQYF
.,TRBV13,CASSVRTGNTEAFF
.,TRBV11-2,CASSPWTSSLYEQYF
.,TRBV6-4,CASSDSGLGETQYF
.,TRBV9,CASSVGGDSYEQYF
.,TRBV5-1,CASSETGGAYNSPLHF
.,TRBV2,CASSEAGNYEQYF